This TCR beta chain is from a study of T cell repertoires in cytomegalovirus infection. This clonotype turned up a few times. The target antigen is unknown. MiXCR, applied by TCRdb to the reads, yields one record per CDR3 protein. This sample yields about 570,000 distinct CDR3 sequences, of which roughly 42% are seen a single time; 48% belongs to the top ten. CDR3 length: 17 residues. Germline V gene sequence: CDR1 SGHVS, CDR2 FQNEAQ. V lost 5 bases to trimming and J lost 7 bases; unmatched junction nucleotides: 17. This specimen was cultured PBMCs, taken from culture after CMV antigen stimulation. The chain uses TRBV7-8 and TRBJ2-1, with TRBD2 matching over 7 bases. The clonotype comes from a human donor in good health (CMV status not recorded). Some clones in this sample may be carry-over from other donors' samples. In nucleotides, the CDR3 is TGTGCCAGCAGCCCCCCCCTGCGGGAGCGCCGCGGAAATGAGCAGTTCTTC. Encoded protein: CASSPPLRERRGNEQFF.